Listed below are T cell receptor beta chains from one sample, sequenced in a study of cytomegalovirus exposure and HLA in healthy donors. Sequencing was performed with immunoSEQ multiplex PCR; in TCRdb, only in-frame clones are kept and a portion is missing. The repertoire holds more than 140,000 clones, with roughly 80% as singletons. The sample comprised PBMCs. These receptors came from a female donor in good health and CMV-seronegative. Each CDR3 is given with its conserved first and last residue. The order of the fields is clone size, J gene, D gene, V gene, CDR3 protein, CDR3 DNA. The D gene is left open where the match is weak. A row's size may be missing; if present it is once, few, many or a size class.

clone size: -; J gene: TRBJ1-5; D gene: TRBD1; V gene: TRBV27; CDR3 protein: CASSLSGQGAHQPQHF; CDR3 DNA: TGTGCCAGCAGTTTATCGGGACAGGGGGCACATCAGCCCCAGCATTTT
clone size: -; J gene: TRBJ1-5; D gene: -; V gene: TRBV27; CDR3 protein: CASSLQGSNQPQHF; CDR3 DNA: TGTGCCAGCAGTTTACAGGGGAGCAATCAGCCCCAGCATTTT
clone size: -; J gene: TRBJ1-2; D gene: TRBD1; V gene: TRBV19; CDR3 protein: CASSGQGANYGYTF; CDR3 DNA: TGTGCCAGTAGCGGACAGGGAGCTAACTATGGCTACACCTTC
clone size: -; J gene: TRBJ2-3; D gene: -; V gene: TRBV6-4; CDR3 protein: CASSVDWNPAGTQYF; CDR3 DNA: TGTGCCAGCAGTGTGGACTGGAACCCGGCGGGTACGCAGTATTTT
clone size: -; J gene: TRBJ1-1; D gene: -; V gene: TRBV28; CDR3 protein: CASSFDTEAFF; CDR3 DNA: TGTGCCAGCAGCTTCGACACTGAAGCTTTCTTT
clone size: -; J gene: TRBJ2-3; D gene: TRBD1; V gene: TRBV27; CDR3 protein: CASTRQGVTDTQYF; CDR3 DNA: TGTGCCAGCACCCGACAGGGAGTCACAGATACGCAGTATTTT
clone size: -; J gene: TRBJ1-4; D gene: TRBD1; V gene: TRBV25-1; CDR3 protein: CASSHSGTAVTNEKLFF; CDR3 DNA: TGTGCCAGCAGCCATTCCGGGACAGCAGTTACTAATGAAAAACTGTTTTTT
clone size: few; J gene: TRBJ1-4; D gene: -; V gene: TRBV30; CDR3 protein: CAWSVLGGHEKLFF; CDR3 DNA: TGTGCCTGGAGTGTACTGGGGGGACATGAAAAACTGTTTTTT
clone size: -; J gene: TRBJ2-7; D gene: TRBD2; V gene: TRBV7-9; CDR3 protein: CSSSLGGLAGTSYEQYF; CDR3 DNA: TGTTCCAGCAGCTTAGGAGGGCTAGCGGGAACTTCCTACGAGCAGTACTTC
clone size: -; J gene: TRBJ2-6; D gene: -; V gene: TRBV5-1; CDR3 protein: CASSPIGGSGANVLTF; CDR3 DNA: TGCGCCAGCAGCCCGATAGGGGGCTCTGGGGCCAACGTCCTGACTTTC
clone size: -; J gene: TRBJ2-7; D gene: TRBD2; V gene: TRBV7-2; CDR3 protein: CASSLDSGRWEQQYF; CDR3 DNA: TGTGCCAGCAGCTTAGACAGCGGGAGATGGGAACAGCAGTACTTC
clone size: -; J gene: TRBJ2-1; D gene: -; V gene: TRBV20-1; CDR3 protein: CSAGRINEQFF; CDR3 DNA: TGCAGTGCTGGTAGAATCAATGAGCAGTTCTTC
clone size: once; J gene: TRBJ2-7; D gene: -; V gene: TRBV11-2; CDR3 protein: CASSLGFALSSYEQYF; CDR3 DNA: TGTGCCAGCAGCTTAGGTTTCGCCTTGAGCTCCTACGAGCAGTACTTC
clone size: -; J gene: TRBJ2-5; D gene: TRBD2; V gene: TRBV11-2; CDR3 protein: CASSLIGSKAGKVETQYF; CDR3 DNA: TGTGCCAGCAGCTTAATTGGGAGTAAAGCGGGAAAGGTGGAGACCCAGTACTTC
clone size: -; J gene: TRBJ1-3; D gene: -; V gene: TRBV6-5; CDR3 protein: CASSYAASPPIYF; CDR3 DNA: TGTGCCAGCAGTTACGCCGCGTCCCCCCCCATATATTTT
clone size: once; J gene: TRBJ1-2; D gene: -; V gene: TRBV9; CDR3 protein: CASSADSHTNYGYTF; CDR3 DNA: TGTGCCAGCAGCGCCGACAGTCATACTAACTATGGCTACACCTTC
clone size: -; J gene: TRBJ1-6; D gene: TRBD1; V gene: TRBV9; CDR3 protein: CASSVATGGPPSYNSPLHF; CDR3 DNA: TGTGCCAGCAGCGTAGCGACAGGGGGGCCGCCCTCCTATAATTCACCCCTCCACTTT
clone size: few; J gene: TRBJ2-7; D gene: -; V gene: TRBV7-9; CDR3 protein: CSSSILRSEQYF; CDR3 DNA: TGTTCCAGCAGCATTTTGAGATCCGAGCAGTACTTC
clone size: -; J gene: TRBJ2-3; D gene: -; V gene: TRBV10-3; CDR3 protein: CAISGQGTDTQYF; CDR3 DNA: TGTGCCATCAGTGGGCAGGGGACAGATACGCAGTATTTT
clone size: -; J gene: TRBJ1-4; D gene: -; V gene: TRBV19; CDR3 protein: CASSIFSREPTNEKLFF; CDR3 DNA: TGTGCCAGTAGTATTTTTTCACGAGAGCCAACTAATGAAAAACTGTTTTTT
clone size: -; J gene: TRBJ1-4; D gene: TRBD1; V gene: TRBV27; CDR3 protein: CASRPGQGYSATNEKLFF; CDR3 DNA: TGTGCCAGCAGACCGGGACAGGGGTACTCGGCAACTAATGAAAAACTGTTTTTT
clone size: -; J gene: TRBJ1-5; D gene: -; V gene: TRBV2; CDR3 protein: CARGAGAGVNQPQHF; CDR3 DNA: TGTGCCAGGGGGGCGGGGGCAGGAGTCAATCAGCCCCAGCATTTT
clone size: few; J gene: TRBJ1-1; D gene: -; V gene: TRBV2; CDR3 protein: CASTSRQGGEAFF; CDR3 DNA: TGTGCCAGCACTTCCCGGCAGGGTGGTGAAGCTTTCTTT
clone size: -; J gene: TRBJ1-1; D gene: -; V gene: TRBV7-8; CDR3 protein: CASSSSGLAVQAFF; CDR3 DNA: TGTGCCAGCAGCTCCTCGGGGTTGGCGGTGCAAGCTTTCTTT
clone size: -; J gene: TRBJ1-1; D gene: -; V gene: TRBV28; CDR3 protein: CATQPILGLGRGTEAFF; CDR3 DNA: TGTGCCACGCAACCCATCCTGGGACTCGGGAGGGGCACTGAAGCTTTCTTT
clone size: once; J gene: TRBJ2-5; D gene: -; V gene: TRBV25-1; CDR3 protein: CASSKRRAEEETQYF; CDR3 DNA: TGTGCCAGCAGTAAAAGGCGGGCAGAAGAAGAGACCCAGTACTTC
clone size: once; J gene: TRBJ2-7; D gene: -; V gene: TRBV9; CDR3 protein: CASSAGGGTTYEQYF; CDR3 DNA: TGTGCCAGCAGCGCCGGCGGCGGGACCACCTACGAGCAGTACTTC
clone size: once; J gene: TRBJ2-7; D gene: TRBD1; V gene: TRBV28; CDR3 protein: CASSSAPGQAYEQYF; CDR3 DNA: TGTGCCAGCAGTTCGGCCCCGGGACAGGCCTACGAGCAGTACTTC
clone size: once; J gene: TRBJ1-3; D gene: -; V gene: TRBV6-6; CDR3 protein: CASSYSEGFSGNTIYF; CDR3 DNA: TGTGCCAGCAGTTACTCGGAGGGATTTTCTGGAAACACCATATATTTT
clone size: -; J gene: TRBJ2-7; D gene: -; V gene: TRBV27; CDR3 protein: CASSLSSAYEQYF; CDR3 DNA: TGTGCCAGCAGTTTGTCCTCCGCCTACGAGCAGTACTTC
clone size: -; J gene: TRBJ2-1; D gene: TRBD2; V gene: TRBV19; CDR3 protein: CASSWPSGRPGDEQFF; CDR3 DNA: TGTGCCAGTAGCTGGCCTAGCGGAAGGCCAGGTGATGAGCAGTTCTTC
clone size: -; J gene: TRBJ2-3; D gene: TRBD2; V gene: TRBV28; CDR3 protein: CASSSQTSGSTDTQYF; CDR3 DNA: TGTGCCAGCAGTTCCCAGACTAGCGGGAGCACAGATACGCAGTATTTT
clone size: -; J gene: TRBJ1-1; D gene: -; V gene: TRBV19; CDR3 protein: CASSSQGNTEAFF; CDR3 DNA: TGTGCCAGTAGTAGCCAGGGGAACACTGAAGCTTTCTTT
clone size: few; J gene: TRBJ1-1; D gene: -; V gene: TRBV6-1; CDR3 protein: CASSESTGTEAFF; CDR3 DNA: TGTGCCAGCAGTGAATCAACGGGTACTGAAGCTTTCTTT
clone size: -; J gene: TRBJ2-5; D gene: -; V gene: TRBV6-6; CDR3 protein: CASSHPRETQYF; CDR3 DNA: TGTGCCAGCAGCCACCCCAGGGAGACCCAGTACTTC
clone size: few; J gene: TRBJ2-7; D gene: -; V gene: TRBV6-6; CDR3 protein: CASSYSPGERSYEQYF; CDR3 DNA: TGTGCCAGCAGTTACTCGCCTGGGGAGAGGTCCTACGAGCAGTACTTC